These T cell receptor beta chains were read from a single sample in a study of T cell repertoires in cytomegalovirus infection. These receptors are not linked to any known antigen. TCRdb reanalysed the reads using MiXCR and keeps one entry per CDR3 protein. The sample shows approximately 730,000 distinct CDR3 sequences, around 29% of them seen only once. Sequences were derived from cultured CD8+ T cells from PBMCs, sampled from culture after CMV antigen stimulation. These receptors were obtained from a human donor in good health (CMV status not recorded). Some clones in this sample may be carry-over from other donors' samples. Both conserved end residues are part of each CDR3. Fields, in order: D gene, clone size, V gene, J gene, CDR3 protein, CDR3 DNA. D genes are given only for firm matches. Clone size is shown for a subset of rows, as once, few, many or a class of expanded clone.

>NA|few|TRBV6-1|TRBJ1-1
CASGEFKAFF
TGTGCCAGCGGTGAGTTTAAAGCTTTCTTT
>NA|few|TRBV10-3|TRBJ2-2
CAISVPGARRANTGELFF
TGTGCCATCAGTGTACCAGGGGCCCGCAGGGCCAACACCGGGGAGCTGTTTTTT
>NA|NA|TRBV9|TRBJ2-1
CASEPGTNNEQFF
TGTGCCAGCGAGCCAGGGACGAACAATGAGCAGTTCTTC
>NA|NA|TRBV10-3|TRBJ2-6
CAISESGVGANVLTF
TGTGCCATCAGTGAGTCGGGGGTTGGGGCCAACGTCCTGACTTTC
>NA|few|TRBV2|TRBJ2-2
CASSSERTGELFF
TGTGCCAGCAGTTCCGAGAGGACCGGGGAGCTGTTTTTT
>TRBD1|NA|TRBV19|TRBJ2-6
CASSMIFSGQGTDGANVLTF
TGTGCCAGTAGTATGATATTTTCGGGACAGGGAACGGACGGGGCCAACGTCCTGACTTTC
>NA|NA|TRBV6-6|TRBJ2-1
CASSLPTGGTYNEQFF
TGTGCCAGCAGCCTACCCACCGGGGGCACCTACAATGAGCAGTTCTTC
>NA|few|TRBV4-2|TRBJ2-4
CASSQEGGEGLAKNIQYF
TGTGCCAGCAGCCAAGAAGGGGGGGAGGGACTAGCCAAAAACATTCAGTACTTC
>NA|many|TRBV7-8|TRBJ2-3
CASSFGRGSDTQYF
TGTGCCAGCAGTTTCGGCCGCGGGTCAGATACGCAGTATTTT
>TRBD1|NA|TRBV27|TRBJ1-2
CASSLGQASYGYTF
TGTGCCAGCAGTCTAGGACAGGCCAGCTATGGCTACACCTTC
>TRBD1|NA|TRBV12-3/TRBV12-4|TRBJ1-1
CASSRGTGMNTEAFF
TGTGCCAGCTCCCGGGGGACAGGGATGAACACTGAAGCTTTCTTT
>NA|NA|TRBV13|TRBJ2-7
CASSFSSWSSYEQYF
TGTGCCAGCAGCTTTAGCAGCTGGAGCTCCTACGAGCAGTACTTC
>NA|NA|TRBV10-3|TRBJ2-1
CAISEVNEQFF
TGTGCCATCAGTGAGGTGAATGAGCAGTTCTTC
>NA|many|TRBV7-9|TRBJ2-7
CASSSDGYEQYF
TGTGCCAGCAGCTCGGACGGTTACGAGCAGTACTTC
>NA|NA|TRBV12-3/TRBV12-4|TRBJ2-5
CASSFLAAVQETQYF
TGTGCCAGCAGTTTTCTAGCTGCGGTACAAGAGACCCAGTACTTC
>NA|NA|TRBV7-9|TRBJ2-7
CASSLDQGRYEQYF
TGTGCCAGCAGCTTAGATCAGGGGCGGTACGAGCAGTACTTC
>TRBD2|NA|TRBV7-8|TRBJ2-1
CASSLASGGNHNEQFF
TGTGCCAGCAGCTTGGCTAGCGGGGGGAATCACAATGAGCAGTTCTTC
>NA|NA|TRBV2|TRBJ2-2
CASSGSNSRTGELFF
TGTGCCAGCAGTGGATCGAACAGTCGCACCGGGGAGCTGTTTTTT
>TRBD2|many|TRBV27|TRBJ2-1
CASTRGTSGPYNEQFF
TGTGCCAGCACCCGGGGGACTAGCGGGCCTTACAATGAGCAGTTCTTC
>NA|NA|TRBV10-3|TRBJ2-3
CAISEGDTQYF
TGTGCCATCAGTGAGGGAGATACGCAGTATTTT
>NA|NA|TRBV5-1|TRBJ2-1
CASSQGSGYTYNEQFF
TGCGCCAGCAGCCAGGGCTCCGGATACACCTACAATGAGCAGTTCTTC
>NA|few|TRBV7-3|TRBJ1-1
CASSLSGRVTEAFF
TGTGCCAGCAGCTTAAGTGGCAGGGTGACTGAAGCTTTCTTT
>NA|NA|TRBV12-5|TRBJ1-2
CASGLGTVYGYTF
TGTGCTAGTGGTTTGGGGACAGTGTATGGCTACACCTTC
>NA|few|TRBV7-2|TRBJ2-5
CASSWGYRGGETQYF
TGTGCCAGCAGCTGGGGGTACAGGGGGGGAGAGACCCAGTACTTC
>NA|many|TRBV7-6|TRBJ2-3
CASSLADPDTQYF
TGTGCCAGCAGCTTAGCGGACCCAGATACGCAGTATTTT
>NA|few|TRBV11-2|TRBJ2-1
CASTSSGNEQFF
TGTGCCAGTACGTCCTCCGGCAATGAGCAGTTCTTC
>TRBD1|NA|TRBV7-6|TRBJ2-6
CASSWTGIPSGANVLTF
TGTGCCAGCAGCTGGACAGGGATCCCCTCTGGGGCCAACGTCCTGACTTTC
>NA|few|TRBV6-1|TRBJ2-7
CASSLRGGRTGDYEQYF
TGTGCCAGCAGTCTAAGGGGTGGTAGGACGGGGGATTACGAGCAGTACTTC
>NA|NA|TRBV4-1|TRBJ1-1
CASGLKAQATEAFF
TGCGCCAGCGGGTTGAAGGCGCAGGCCACTGAAGCTTTCTTT
>TRBD2|few|TRBV7-3|TRBJ2-2
CASSTRGGDSSGELFF
TGTGCCAGCAGCACCCGCGGGGGGGACTCCTCCGGGGAGCTGTTTTTT
>TRBD1|NA|TRBV7-9|TRBJ1-6
CASSLARGQRWNSPLHF
TGTGCCAGCAGCTTAGCCAGGGGACAGCGCTGGAATTCACCCCTCCACTTT
>NA|NA|TRBV20-1|TRBJ1-1
CSARGRDLNTEAFF
TGCAGTGCTAGAGGACGGGACCTGAACACTGAAGCTTTCTTT
>TRBD1|few|TRBV7-9|TRBJ2-5
CASSRQGEETQYF
TGTGCCAGCAGCCGACAGGGGGAGGAGACCCAGTACTTC
>TRBD2|NA|TRBV6-4|TRBJ2-1
CASTPLAGGLIYEQFF
TGTGCCAGCACTCCACTAGCGGGGGGCCTTATATATGAGCAGTTCTTC
>NA|many|TRBV7-2|TRBJ1-2
CARSSRQATARPNYGYTF
TGTGCCAGGAGCTCACGACAGGCCACAGCTAGGCCTAACTATGGCTACACCTTC
>NA|many|TRBV7-9|TRBJ2-1
CASSLASGLGEQFF
TGTGCCAGCAGCTTAGCGTCCGGGTTAGGTGAGCAGTTCTTC
>TRBD1|few|TRBV7-8|TRBJ2-7
CASSLNRGGEQYF
TGTGCCAGCAGCTTAAACAGGGGCGGGGAGCAGTACTTC
>NA|NA|TRBV6-5|TRBJ2-1
CASSYGQGLLNEQFF
TGTGCCAGCAGTTACGGGCAGGGGCTTCTTAATGAGCAGTTCTTC
>NA|NA|TRBV28|TRBJ2-4
CASTSRDYLAKNIQYF
TGTGCCAGCACCTCACGAGATTACCTAGCCAAAAACATTCAGTACTTC
>NA|NA|TRBV12-3/TRBV12-4|TRBJ2-1
CASSLVQDTNEQFF
TGTGCCAGCAGTCTCGTACAGGACACCAATGAGCAGTTCTTC
>TRBD1|NA|TRBV10-2|TRBJ1-1
CANIGQGDSGDHTEAFF
TGCGCCAACATTGGACAGGGAGATTCGGGGGACCACACTGAAGCTTTCTTT
>TRBD2|NA|TRBV7-6|TRBJ2-3
CASSTTAGGYTDTQYF
TGTGCCAGCAGCACCACAGCGGGGGGTTACACAGATACGCAGTATTTT
>NA|few|TRBV4-1|TRBJ2-7
CASSQERHYYEQYF
TGCGCCAGCAGCCAAGAGAGGCATTACTACGAGCAGTACTTC
>TRBD1|few|TRBV6-1|TRBJ1-5
CASSPTWGQGSNQPQHF
TGTGCCAGCAGTCCAACCTGGGGACAGGGCAGCAATCAGCCCCAGCATTTT
>NA|NA|TRBV7-9|TRBJ2-1
CASSRGTLNEQFF
TGTGCCAGCAGTCGTGGGACTTTAAATGAGCAGTTCTTC
>NA|NA|TRBV19|TRBJ2-1
CASSSSVPLRVNSYNEQFF
TGTGCCAGTAGTTCCTCAGTTCCTCTCAGGGTTAACTCCTACAATGAGCAGTTCTTC
>NA|few|TRBV7-9|TRBJ2-3
CASSSEGDDTQYF
TGTGCCAGCAGCTCCGAGGGGGACGATACGCAGTATTTT
>NA|NA|TRBV3-1|TRBJ2-5
CASSQEIWGPPQETQYF
TGTGCCAGCAGCCAAGAGATTTGGGGGCCCCCACAAGAGACCCAGTACTTC
>NA|NA|TRBV19|TRBJ2-5
CASSPLGQGILYQETQYF
TGTGCCAGTAGTCCCCTAGGGCAGGGGATTTTGTACCAAGAGACCCAGTACTTC
>NA|NA|TRBV12-3/TRBV12-4|TRBJ2-1
CASSGTVIYNEQFF
TGTGCCAGCAGCGGGACGGTCATTTACAATGAGCAGTTCTTC
>NA|NA|TRBV7-9|TRBJ2-6
CASSSDDRPSGANVLTF
TGTGCCAGCAGCTCAGACGACAGACCCTCTGGGGCCAACGTCCTGACTTTC